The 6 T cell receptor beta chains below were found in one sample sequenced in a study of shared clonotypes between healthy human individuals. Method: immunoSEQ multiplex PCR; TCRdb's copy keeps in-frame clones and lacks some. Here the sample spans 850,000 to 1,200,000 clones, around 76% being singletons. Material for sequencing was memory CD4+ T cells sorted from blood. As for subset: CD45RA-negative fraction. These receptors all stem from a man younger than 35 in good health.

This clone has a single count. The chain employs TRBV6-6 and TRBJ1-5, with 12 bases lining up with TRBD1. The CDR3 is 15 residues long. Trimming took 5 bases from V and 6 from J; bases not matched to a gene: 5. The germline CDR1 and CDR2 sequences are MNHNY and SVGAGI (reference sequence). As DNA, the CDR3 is TGTGCCAGCAGTCCCGGGACAGGGGGCGGTCAGCCCCAGCATTTT. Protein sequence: CASSPGTGGGQPQHF.

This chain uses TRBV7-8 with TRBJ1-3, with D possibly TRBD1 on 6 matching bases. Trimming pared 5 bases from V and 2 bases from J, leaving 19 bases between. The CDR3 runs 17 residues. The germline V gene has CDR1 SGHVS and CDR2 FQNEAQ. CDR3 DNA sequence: TGTGCCAGCAGCCCCAGGGTGTACAGGGAGGCTGGAAACACCATATATTTT. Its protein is CASSPRVYREAGNTIYF.

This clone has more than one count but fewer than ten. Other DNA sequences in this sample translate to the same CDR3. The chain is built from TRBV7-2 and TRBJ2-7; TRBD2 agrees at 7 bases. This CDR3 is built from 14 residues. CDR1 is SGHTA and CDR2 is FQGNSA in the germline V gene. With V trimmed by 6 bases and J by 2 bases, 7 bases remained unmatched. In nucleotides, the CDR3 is TGTGCCAGCAGTCTGTCGGCGGGAGCCTACGAGCAGTACTTC. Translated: CASSLSAGAYEQYF.

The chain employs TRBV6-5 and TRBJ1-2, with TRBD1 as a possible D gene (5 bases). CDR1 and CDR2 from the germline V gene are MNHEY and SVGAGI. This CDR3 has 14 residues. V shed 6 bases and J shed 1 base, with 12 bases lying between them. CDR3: CASSALGGNYGYTF. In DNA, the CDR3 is TGTGCCAGCAGCGCCCTCGGGGGTAACTATGGCTACACCTTC.

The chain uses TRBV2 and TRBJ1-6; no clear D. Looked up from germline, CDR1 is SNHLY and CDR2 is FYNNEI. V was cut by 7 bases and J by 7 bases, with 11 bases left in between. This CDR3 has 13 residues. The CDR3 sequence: CASILMGNSPLHF. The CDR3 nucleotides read TGTGCCAGCATCTTGATGGGGAATTCACCCCTCCACTTT.

The DNA for the CDR3 is TGTGCCAGCAGGATGGGACTAGCTTACAATGAGCAGTTCTTC. This sequence encodes CASRMGLAYNEQFF. V usage is TRBV6-1 and J usage is TRBJ2-1; 9 bases line up with TRBD2. V shed 6 bases, J shed 4 bases, and the junction held 4 bases outside the gene matches. This CDR3 region has 14 residues. Germline V gene sequence: CDR1 MNHNS, CDR2 SASEGT.